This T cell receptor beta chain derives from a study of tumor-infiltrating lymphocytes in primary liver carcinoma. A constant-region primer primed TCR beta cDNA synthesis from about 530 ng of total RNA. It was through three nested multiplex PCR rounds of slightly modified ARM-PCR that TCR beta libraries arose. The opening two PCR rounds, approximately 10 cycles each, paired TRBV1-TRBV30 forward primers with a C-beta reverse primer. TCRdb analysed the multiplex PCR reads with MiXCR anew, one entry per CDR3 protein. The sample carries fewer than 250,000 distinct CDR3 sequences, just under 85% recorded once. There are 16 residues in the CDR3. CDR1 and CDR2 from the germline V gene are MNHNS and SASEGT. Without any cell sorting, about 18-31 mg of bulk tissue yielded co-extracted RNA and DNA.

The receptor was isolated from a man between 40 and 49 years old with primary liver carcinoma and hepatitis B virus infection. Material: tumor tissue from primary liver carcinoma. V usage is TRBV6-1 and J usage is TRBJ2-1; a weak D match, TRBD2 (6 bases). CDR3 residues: CVSTPYISGGYNEQFF. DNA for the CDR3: TGTGTGAGCACCCCTTATATTAGCGGAGGCTACAATGAGCAGTTCTTC.